Following are 13 T cell receptor beta chains from one sample sequenced in a study of blood T cell repertoires in COVID-19. The repertoire was sequenced with immunoSEQ multiplex PCR; TCRdb's copy has only in-frame clones and lacks some. The data contain about 330,000 clones, roughly 90% of them seen just once; the ten biggest clones take up roughly 20%. Input material: PBMCs or T cells enriched from blood (not recorded which). Every receptor here comes from a woman aged 25 to 45 who had recovered from COVID-19.

The J gene is TRBJ2-5, the V gene TRBV7-9; D gene uncertain. The CDR3 totals 12 residues. In germline, CDR1 is SEHNR, CDR2 FQNEAQ (reference sequence). Trimming pared 5 bases from V and 5 bases from J, leaving 9 bases between. DNA of the CDR3: TGTGCCAGCAGCCCTTTCGGGGAGACCCAGTACTTC. This sequence encodes CASSPFGETQYF.

This CDR3 reads CASSPDGTSGTYEQYF. Written as DNA, the CDR3 is TGTGCCAGCTCACCAGATGGGACTAGCGGAACCTACGAGCAGTACTTC. The chain carries TRBV18 and TRBJ2-7, with 11 bases aligning to TRBD2. Germline V gene lookup returns CDR1 KGHSH and CDR2 LQKENI. This CDR3 comprises 16 residues. V trimming: 2 bases; J trimming: 2 bases; junction bases outside the gene matches: 5. The full variable domain, its missing parts supplied by reference TRBV18 and TRBJ2-7, is NAGVMQNPRHLVRRRGQEARLRCSPMKGHSHVYWYRQLPEEGLKFMVYLQKENIIDESGMPKERFSAEFPKEGPSILRIQQVVRGDSAAYFCASSPDGTSGTYEQYFGPGTRLTVT.

The rearrangement links TRBV28 to TRBJ2-3; D gene ambiguous. V was trimmed by 1 base and J by 5 bases, leaving 10 bases between them. The length of the CDR3 is 14 residues. From germline, CDR1 is MDHEN and CDR2 SYDVKM. CDR3 in amino acids: CASSLSQVGDTQYF. The CDR3, as DNA: TGTGCCAGCAGTTTATCGCAGGTCGGAGATACGCAGTATTTT.

The chain uses TRBV7-9 and TRBJ1-1; 8 nucleotides align to TRBD1. The J segment lost 6 bases and the V segment lost 3 bases, leaving 6 bases of the junction unmatched. Germline-derived CDR1 and CDR2 are SEHNR and FQNEAQ (reference sequence). This CDR3 has 14 amino acids. CDR3 bases: TGTGCCAGCAGCTTCCACGACAGGGGCCCTGAAGCTTTCTTT. This codes for CASSFHDRGPEAFF. Using reference TRBV7-9 and TRBJ1-1 for the parts outside the CDR3, the full variable domain is DTGVSQNPRHKITKRGQNVTFRCDPISEHNRLYWYRQTLGQGPEFLTYFQNEAQLEKSRLLSDRFSAERPKGSFSTLEIQRTEQGDSAMYLCASSFHDRGPEAFFGQGTRLTVV.

The chain employs TRBV7-2 and TRBJ1-1, with TRBD1 identical over 11 bases. Trimming at V came to 1 base and at J to 8 bases, leaving 3 bases not matched to a gene. From germline, CDR1 is SGHTA and CDR2 FQGNSA. The CDR3 is made up of 14 amino acids. The CDR3 DNA follows: TGTGCCAGCAGCTTAGGGGGACAGGGGGAAGAAGCTTTCTTT. This translates into CASSLGGQGEEAFF. Combining the CDR3 with reference TRBV7-2 and TRBJ1-1 gives the whole variable domain GAGVSQSPSNKVTEKGKDVELRCDPISGHTALYWYRQSLGQGLEFLIYFQGNSAPDKSGLPSDRFSAERTGGSVSTLTIQRTQQEDSAVYLCASSLGGQGEEAFFGQGTRLTVV.

The J gene is TRBJ1-2, the V gene TRBV19; D possibly corresponds to TRBD1 (6 bases). Trimming shortened V by 2 bases and J by 6 bases, and 19 bases separated the two germline ends. Germline CDR1 reads LNHDA; CDR2 reads SQIVND (reference sequence). The CDR3 length is 16 residues. CDR3 coding DNA: TGTGCCAGTAGTATACCCGCCAGGGGAGATTCGGATGGCTACACCTTC. Protein product: CASSIPARGDSDGYTF.

A word on this clone: The same CDR3 can be traced to other DNA sequences in this sample. The chain has TRBV6-5 and TRBJ2-7; a possible D gene is TRBD1 (6 bases). The CDR3 consists of 14 residues. Germline V gene sequence: CDR1 MNHEY, CDR2 SVGAGI. Trimming left V 0 bases short and J 1 base short, with 7 bases between. The CDR3 is CASSYSGQSYEQYF. The CDR3 coding sequence is TGTGCCAGCAGTTACTCCGGACAGTCCTACGAGCAGTACTTC.

This chain uses TRBV7-3 with TRBJ2-7; 10 bases fit TRBD2. Trimming at V came to 6 bases and at J to 0 bases, leaving 2 bases not matched to a gene. CDR3 length: 14 amino acids. Looked up from germline, CDR1 is SGHTA and CDR2 is FQGTGA. This CDR3 reads CASSIAGGSYEQYF. CDR3 coding DNA: TGTGCCAGCAGTATAGCGGGAGGCTCCTACGAGCAGTACTTC.

The chain carries TRBV7-6 and TRBJ2-3, with a weak D call TRBD1 (6 bases). Trimming pared 1 base from V and 2 bases from J, leaving 10 bases between. This CDR3 contains 15 residues. CDR1 is SGHVS and CDR2 is FNYEAQ in the germline V gene. CDR3 region: CASSLEGGTTDTQYF. The CDR3 nucleotides read TGTGCCAGCAGCTTAGAAGGGGGAACCACAGATACGCAGTATTTT. Together with reference TRBV7-6 and TRBJ2-3, the CDR3 gives the full variable domain: GAGVSQSPRYKVTKRGQDVALRCDPISGHVSLYWYRQALGQGPEFLTYFNYEAQQDKSGLPNDRFSAERPEGSISTLTIQRTEQRDSAMYRCASSLEGGTTDTQYFGPGTRLTVL.

This clone was counted a single time. The genes are TRBV5-1 and TRBJ1-5; perhaps TRBD1 as D (6 bases). Trimming removed 3 bases at V and 3 bases at J, with 7 bases between. The CDR3 has 13 residues. CDR1 SGHRS and CDR2 YFSETQ come from the germline V gene. DNA of the CDR3: TGCGCCAGCAGCTGGACAGACAATCAGCCCCAGCATTTT. Protein sequence: CASSWTDNQPQHF.

The J gene is TRBJ1-5, the V gene TRBV2; 7 nucleotides line up with TRBD1. The trim removed 5 bases at V and 4 bases at J, leaving 8 bases unmatched. Per germline, CDR1 SNHLY and CDR2 FYNNEI. There are 15 residues in the CDR3. Here the CDR3 DNA reads TGTGCCAGCAGTCTTACAGGGGCCCTTAATCAGCCCCAGCATTTT. It specifies CASSLTGALNQPQHF.

The chain is built from TRBV10-3 and TRBJ2-1, with 11 nucleotides matching TRBD2. The CDR3 loop spans 14 amino acids. The germline V gene has CDR1 ENHRY and CDR2 SYGVKD. Trimming at V came to 10 bases and at J to 3 bases, leaving 5 bases not matched to a gene. CDR3 region: CASTGLADYNEQFF. CDR3 DNA sequence: TGTGCCAGTACGGGACTAGCGGACTACAATGAGCAGTTCTTC.

The genes are TRBV6-5 and TRBJ1-5; weak D call: TRBD1 (6 bases). The V end lost 6 bases, the J end lost 1 base, and 10 bases lay between the germline ends. The germline V gene encodes CDR1 MNHEY and CDR2 SVGAGI. CDR3 size: 14 residues. CDR3 coding DNA: TGTGCCAGCAGCGGACAGCAGAGCAATCAGCCCCAGCATTTT. It is translated as CASSGQQSNQPQHF.